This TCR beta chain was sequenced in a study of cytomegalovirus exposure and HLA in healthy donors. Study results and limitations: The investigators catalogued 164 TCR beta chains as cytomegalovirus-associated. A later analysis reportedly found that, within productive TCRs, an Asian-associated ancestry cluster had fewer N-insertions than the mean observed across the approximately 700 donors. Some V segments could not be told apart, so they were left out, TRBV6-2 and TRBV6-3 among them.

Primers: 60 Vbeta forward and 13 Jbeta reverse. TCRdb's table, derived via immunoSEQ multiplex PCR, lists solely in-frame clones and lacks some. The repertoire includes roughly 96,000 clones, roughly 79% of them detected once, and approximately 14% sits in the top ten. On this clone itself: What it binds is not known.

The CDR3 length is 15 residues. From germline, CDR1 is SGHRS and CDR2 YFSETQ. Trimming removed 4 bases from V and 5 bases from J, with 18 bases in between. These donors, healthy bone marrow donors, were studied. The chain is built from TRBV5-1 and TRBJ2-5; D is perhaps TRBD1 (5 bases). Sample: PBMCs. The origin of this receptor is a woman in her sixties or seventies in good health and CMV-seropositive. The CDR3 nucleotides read TGCGCCAGCAGCCCCCCCTCTCAGGGTGGGGAGACCCAGTACTTC. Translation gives CASSPPSQGGETQYF.